The 4 T cell receptor beta chains below come from one sample, sequenced in a study of blood T cell repertoires in COVID-19. Only in-frame clones appear in the TCRdb table, and some are missing; sequencing was by immunoSEQ multiplex PCR. Of roughly 40,000 clones listed, around three quarters are singletons. The sample consisted of peripheral blood. The origin of the receptors is an elderly man with acute or convalescent COVID-19.

This chain uses TRBV5-1 with TRBJ2-2; D unresolved. The CDR3 runs to 15 residues. V lost 0 bases and J lost 7, with 13 bases in between. The germline CDR1 and CDR2 sequences are SGHRS and YFSETQ. The CDR3 DNA reads as TGCGCCAGCAGCTTGGCCAGTCCTCCGGGCGGGGAGCTGTTTTTT. The encoded protein is CASSLASPPGGELFF.

V and J are TRBV24-1 and TRBJ1-2; 10 nucleotides line up with TRBD1. The CDR3 extends over 13 amino acids. Per germline, CDR1 KGHDR and CDR2 SFDVKD. J gave up 3 bases and V 10 bases, and 4 bases lay outside the gene matches. CDR3 loop: CATQDRGDYGYTF. Written as DNA, the CDR3 is TGTGCCACTCAGGACAGGGGGGACTATGGCTACACCTTC.

V gene TRBV7-2 combines with J gene TRBJ2-1; tentative D call: TRBD1 (6 bases). CDR1 and CDR2 (germline): SGHTA, FQGNSA. There are 16 residues in the CDR3. With 1 base removed from V and 7 bases from J, the gap between germline ends came to 17 bases. The CDR3 DNA reads as TGTGCCAGCAGCTTAGTAGGGGGTAGGACGGGGAATGAGCAGTTCTTC. Amino acids: CASSLVGGRTGNEQFF.

J is TRBJ2-1 and V is TRBV9; 14 bases match TRBD2. V lost 4 bases, J lost 5 bases, and 8 bases stayed unmatched. This CDR3 region has 17 residues. Germline CDR1 reads SGDLS; CDR2 reads YYNGEE. CDR3 bases: TGTGCCAGCAGCTCCGGGACTAGCGGGAGCCATCACAATGAGCAGTTCTTC. Translating gives CASSSGTSGSHHNEQFF.